These 8 T cell receptor beta chains were all obtained from the same sample, sequenced in a study of blood T cell repertoires in COVID-19. TCRdb's copy holds only in-frame clones and misses some; the assay was immunoSEQ multiplex PCR. Among some 240,000 clones listed, roughly 84% were seen once. Sequenced: peripheral blood. Receptor source: a woman aged 40 to 55 who had recovered from COVID-19.

V usage is TRBV7-9 and J usage is TRBJ2-3, with D possibly TRBD1 on 5 matching bases. CDR1 is SEHNR and CDR2 is FQNEAQ in the germline V gene (reference sequence). V was shortened by 5 bases and J by 6 bases, with 12 bases between the two germline ends. This CDR3 comprises 13 residues. CDR3 nucleotides: TGTGCCAGCAGCCCAAGGGGTCCGGATACGCAGTATTTT. This gives the protein CASSPRGPDTQYF.

This rearrangement joins TRBV7-9 to TRBJ2-5, with TRBD2 matching over 15 bases. V lost 3 bases and J lost 1; bases outside the gene matches: 6. From germline, CDR1 is SEHNR and CDR2 FQNEAQ (reference sequence). This CDR3 has 18 amino acids. The CDR3 region is CASSLGLAGGQRQETQYF. CDR3 bases: TGTGCCAGCAGCTTGGGACTAGCGGGGGGTCAACGCCAAGAGACCCAGTACTTC.

The chain joins TRBV2 to TRBJ1-4, with 7 bases aligning to TRBD1. Trimming at V came to 4 bases and at J to 7 bases, leaving 15 bases not matched to a gene. Germline V gives CDR1 SNHLY, CDR2 FYNNEI. The CDR3 loop spans 17 amino acids. The CDR3 is CASSGMTGRVGGEKLFF. The CDR3, as DNA: TGTGCCAGCAGTGGAATGACAGGGCGCGTGGGTGGTGAAAAACTGTTTTTT.

CDR3 in amino acids: CASSVAPGTANTGELFF. The DNA for the CDR3 is TGTGCCAGCAGCGTAGCCCCTGGGACAGCTAACACCGGGGAGCTGTTTTTT. The rearrangement joins TRBV9 to TRBJ2-2, with 7 bases aligning to TRBD1. Germline V gene data show CDR1 as SGDLS and CDR2 as YYNGEE. J gave up 2 bases and V 0 bases, and 7 bases lay outside the gene matches. The CDR3 spans 17 residues.

The rearrangement uses TRBV18 and TRBJ1-2; no clear D. The germline gives CDR1 KGHSH, CDR2 LQKENI. The V gene lost 2 bases and the J gene lost 8 bases, with 15 bases spanning the gap. This CDR3 is built from 14 residues. The CDR3 bases are TGTGCCAGCTCACCAATCCGGGGAGTAGAGGGCTACACCTTC. Protein: CASSPIRGVEGYTF.

The J gene is TRBJ1-1, the V gene TRBV2, with D perhaps matching TRBD1 (6 bases). V gave up 1 base and J gave up 4 bases, with 13 bases separating them. Germline-derived CDR1 and CDR2 are SNHLY and FYNNEI. The CDR3 is 15 residues long. The CDR3, as DNA: TGTGCCAGCAGTGAAGTCACAGGGTTTGGCACTGAAGCTTTCTTT. Amino acids: CASSEVTGFGTEAFF. The full variable domain, rest sourced from reference TRBV2 and TRBJ1-1, is EPEVTQTPSHQVTQMGQEVILRCVPISNHLYFYWYRQILGQKVEFLVSFYNNEISEKSEIFDDQFSVERPDGSNFTLKIRSTKLEDSAMYFCASSEVTGFGTEAFFGQGTRLTVV.

The chain links TRBV7-2 to TRBJ1-3; weak D call: TRBD1 (5 bases). CDR3 length: 13 amino acids. Trimming took 6 bases from V and 3 from J, leaving 9 bases between them. Germline V gene data show CDR1 as SGHTA and CDR2 as FQGNSA. The CDR3 loop reads CASSDRRGNTIYF. In DNA form, the CDR3 reads TGTGCCAGCAGTGACAGACGTGGAAACACCATATATTTT.

J is TRBJ1-1 and V is TRBV6-1, with TRBD1 identical over 8 bases. V gave up 3 bases and J gave up 4 bases; unmatched junction bases: 7. CDR1 is MNHNS, CDR2 SASEGT, per germline. The CDR3 is made up of 15 amino acids. The DNA for the CDR3 is TGTGCCAGCAGTGACATTGGACAGGGCGGCACTGAAGCTTTCTTT. The encoded protein is CASSDIGQGGTEAFF.